Each of the 10 T cell receptor beta chains below was sequenced from the same sample in a study of regulatory T cells in long-lasting Graves disease. Time point: newly diagnosed GD, antithyroid drugs for less than 3 months. TCR sequences were obtained from RNA taken from PBMCs. For TCR beta, libraries came from iRepertoire HTBI primers and Arm-PCR of CDR3 regions. Using its own MiXCR run on the multiplex PCR reads, TCRdb lists one record per CDR3 protein. There are 250,000 or so distinct CDR3 sequences in the sample; 20% to 25% occur only once, and around 13% lies in the top ten. Material: peripheral blood mononuclear cells (PBMCs), obtained at new diagnosis, from a patient treated with antithyroid drugs. The receptors shown here come from a female donor with Graves disease.

The V and J genes are TRBV19 and TRBJ1-5; 12 nucleotides match TRBD1. V shed 8 bases, J shed 6 bases, and the junction held 5 bases outside the gene matches. This CDR3 region has 14 residues. Germline CDR1 reads LNHDA; CDR2 reads SQIVND (reference sequence). The CDR3 is CASAGTGGRQPQHF. DNA of the CDR3: TGTGCCAGTGCCGGGACAGGGGGCCGTCAGCCCCAGCATTTT.

This clonotype was recorded many times. The chain has TRBV4-3 and TRBJ1-2; 7 bases line up with TRBD1. In germline, CDR1 is LGHNA, CDR2 YSLEER. V lost 1 base and J lost 5; bases outside the gene matches: 7. The CDR3 runs to 15 residues. The CDR3: CASSQGRQGWYGYTF. CDR3 sequence (DNA): TGCGCCAGCAGCCAAGGCCGACAGGGCTGGTATGGCTACACCTTC.

The table lists this clonotype with many counts. CDR3 in amino acids: CSVARDAGRETQYF. The DNA for the CDR3 is TGCAGCGTTGCAAGGGACGCCGGTAGGGAGACCCAGTACTTC. The chain employs TRBV29-1 and TRBJ2-5; D may be TRBD1 or TRBD2 (5 bases each). This CDR3 spans 14 amino acids. V gave up 4 bases and J gave up 5 bases, with 17 bases separating them. Germline V gene data show CDR1 as SQVTM and CDR2 as ANQGSEA.

CDR3 residues: CASSEEGTTYEQYF. CDR3 nucleotides: TGTGCCAGCAGTGAAGAGGGGACGACCTACGAGCAGTACTTC. V is TRBV6-1 and J is TRBJ2-7; D may match TRBD1 or TRBD2 (5 bases each). The CDR3 extends over 14 amino acids. Germline V gene data show CDR1 as MNHNS and CDR2 as SASEGT. V lost 1 base, J lost 2 bases, and 9 bases lay in between.

The chain combines TRBV18 with TRBJ2-1; 11 positions match TRBD2. Germline assignment: CDR1 KGHSH and CDR2 LQKENI. J lost 5 bases, V lost 6 bases, and 6 bases had no gene match. The CDR3 sequence is 15 residues long. CDR3 DNA: TGTGCCAGCTCTGACGGACTAGCGGGTCACAATGAGCAGTTCTTC. Translation: CASSDGLAGHNEQFF.

This clonotype was seen at least ten times. The chain employs TRBV6-2 or TRBV6-3 and TRBJ2-7; D is unclear. The CDR3 has 16 residues. V was clipped by 0 bases and J by 0 bases, with 12 bases between them. CDR1 and CDR2 (germline): MNHEY, SVGEGT. The CDR3 sequence is CASSYSKQHSSYEQYF. In DNA form, the CDR3 reads TGTGCCAGCAGTTACTCGAAGCAGCACAGCTCCTACGAGCAGTACTTC.

The chain uses TRBV2 and TRBJ1-1; 8 bases are shared with TRBD1. Germline V lookup: CDR1 SNHLY, CDR2 FYNNEI. Losses at the gene ends were 11 bases for V and 1 base for J; bases not matched to a gene: 3. CDR3 length equals 12 residues. The DNA of the CDR3 is TGTGCCGGACAGGGAGGGAACACTGAAGCTTTCTTT. This encodes CAGQGGNTEAFF.

In this sample, this clonotype turned up a few times. The V gene is TRBV14, the J gene TRBJ1-1; D may be TRBD1 (5 bases). CDR1 is SGHDN, CDR2 FVKESK, per germline. The CDR3 length is 15 residues. V gave up 7 bases and J gave up 0 bases, with 15 bases separating them. The CDR3 protein is CASTDLYRLNTEAFF. The CDR3 bases are TGTGCCAGCACCGACCTCTACAGGTTGAACACTGAAGCTTTCTTT.

The chain couples TRBV11-2 to TRBJ2-1; D uncertain. V lost 5 bases, J lost 10 bases, and 12 bases lay in between. Per the germline V gene, CDR1 is SGHAT and CDR2 is FQNNGV. The CDR3 spans 12 residues. The CDR3 DNA follows: TGTGCCAGCAGCCACCTAGAGACAGAGCAGTTCTTC. Translation: CASSHLETEQFF.

In its sample, this clonotype was seen a few times. This chain joins TRBV28 and TRBJ1-1; the D is unclear. The V gene lost 10 bases and the J gene lost 2 bases, with 11 bases spanning the gap. Germline values: CDR1 MDHEN, CDR2 SYDVKM. The CDR3 spans 12 residues. CDR3 amino acids: CATGELNTEAFF. The CDR3 DNA is TGTGCCACCGGGGAACTAAACACTGAAGCTTTCTTT.